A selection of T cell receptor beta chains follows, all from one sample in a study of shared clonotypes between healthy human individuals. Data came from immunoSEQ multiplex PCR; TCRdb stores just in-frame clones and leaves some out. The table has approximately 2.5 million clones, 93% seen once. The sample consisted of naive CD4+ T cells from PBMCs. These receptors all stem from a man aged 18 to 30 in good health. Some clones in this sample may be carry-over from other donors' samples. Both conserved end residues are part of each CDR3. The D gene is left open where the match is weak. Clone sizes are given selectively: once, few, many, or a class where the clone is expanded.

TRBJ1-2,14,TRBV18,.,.,CASSPSQERYGYTF,TGTGCCAGCTCACCGTCGCAGGAACGCTATGGCTACACCTTC
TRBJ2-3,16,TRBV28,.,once,CASSVGVTWRGDTQYF,TGTGCCAGCAGTGTCGGTGTGACCTGGAGAGGAGATACGCAGTATTTT
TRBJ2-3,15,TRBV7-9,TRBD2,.,CATVLAGGTTDTQYF,TGTGCCACCGTGCTAGCGGGAGGGACCACAGATACGCAGTATTTT
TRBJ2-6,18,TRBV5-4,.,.,CASSLDLAWGSGANVLTF,TGTGCCAGCAGCTTGGATCTAGCCTGGGGCTCTGGGGCCAACGTCCTGACTTTC
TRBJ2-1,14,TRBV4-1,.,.,CASTPWDNYNEQFF,TGCGCCAGCACTCCGTGGGACAACTACAATGAGCAGTTCTTC
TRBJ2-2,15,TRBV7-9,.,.,CASSLLGENTGELFF,TGTGCCAGCAGCTTATTGGGGGAGAACACCGGGGAGCTGTTTTTT
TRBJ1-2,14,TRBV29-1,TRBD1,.,CSADRDRGASGYTF,TGCAGCGCGGACCGGGACAGGGGTGCGAGTGGCTACACCTTC
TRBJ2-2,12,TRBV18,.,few,CASSTSAGELFF,TGTGCCAGCTCTACCTCCGCCGGGGAGCTGTTTTTT
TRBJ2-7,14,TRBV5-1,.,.,CASSATTQGYEQYF,TGCGCCAGCAGCGCAACTACACAGGGCTACGAGCAGTACTTC
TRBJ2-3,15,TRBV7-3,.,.,CASSLMGQGTDTQYF,TGTGCCAGCAGCTTAATGGGACAAGGCACAGATACGCAGTATTTT
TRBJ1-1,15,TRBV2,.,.,CASRAMRGVGTEAFF,TGTGCCAGCAGAGCCATGCGTGGGGTGGGGACTGAAGCTTTCTTT
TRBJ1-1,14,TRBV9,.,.,CASSVAGQLGEAFF,TGTGCCAGCAGCGTAGCAGGACAGCTTGGTGAAGCTTTCTTT
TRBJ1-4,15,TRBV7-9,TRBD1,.,CASSSGTGANEKLFF,TGTGCCAGCAGCTCAGGGACAGGGGCTAATGAAAAACTGTTTTTT
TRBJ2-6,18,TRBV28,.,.,CASSFTAARTSGANVLTF,TGTGCCAGCAGCTTCACCGCTGCAAGAACCTCTGGGGCCAACGTCCTGACTTTC